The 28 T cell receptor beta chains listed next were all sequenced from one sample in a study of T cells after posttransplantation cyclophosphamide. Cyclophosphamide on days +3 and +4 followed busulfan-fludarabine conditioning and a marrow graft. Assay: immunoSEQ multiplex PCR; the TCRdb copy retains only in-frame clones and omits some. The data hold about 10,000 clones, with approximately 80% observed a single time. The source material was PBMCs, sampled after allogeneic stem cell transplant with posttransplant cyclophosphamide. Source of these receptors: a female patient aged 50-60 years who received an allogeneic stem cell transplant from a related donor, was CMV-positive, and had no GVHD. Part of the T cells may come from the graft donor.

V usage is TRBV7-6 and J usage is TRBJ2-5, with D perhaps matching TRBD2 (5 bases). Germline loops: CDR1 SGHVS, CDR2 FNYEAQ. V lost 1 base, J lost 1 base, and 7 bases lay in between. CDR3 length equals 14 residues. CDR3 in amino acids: CASSLEDFQETQYF. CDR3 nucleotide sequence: TGTGCCAGCAGCTTAGAGGACTTCCAAGAGACCCAGTACTTC.

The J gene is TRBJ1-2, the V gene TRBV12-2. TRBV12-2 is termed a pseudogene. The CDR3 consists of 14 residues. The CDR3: CASRSGAGAFGYTF. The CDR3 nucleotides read TGTGCAAGTCGCTCAGGCGCGGGGGCTTTTGGCTACACCTTC.

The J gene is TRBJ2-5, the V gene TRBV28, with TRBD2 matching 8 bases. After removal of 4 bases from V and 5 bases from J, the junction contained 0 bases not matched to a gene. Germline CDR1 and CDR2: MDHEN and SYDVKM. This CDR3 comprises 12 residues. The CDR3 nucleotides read TGTGCCAGCAGTTCTAGCGGGGAGACCCAGTACTTC. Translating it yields CASSSSGETQYF.

The DNA for the CDR3 is TGCGCCAGCAGCTCACAGGGGAGGACTGAAGCTTTCTTT. Its protein is CASSSQGRTEAFF. The rearrangement joins TRBV5-1 to TRBJ1-1; 7 positions match TRBD1. J gave up 5 bases and V 3 bases, and 4 bases lay outside the gene matches. CDR1 SGHRS and CDR2 YFSETQ come from the germline V gene. The CDR3 loop spans 13 amino acids.

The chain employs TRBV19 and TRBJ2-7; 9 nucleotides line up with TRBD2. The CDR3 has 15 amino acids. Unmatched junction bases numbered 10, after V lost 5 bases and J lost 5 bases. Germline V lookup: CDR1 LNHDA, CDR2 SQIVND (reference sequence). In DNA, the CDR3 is TGTGCCAGTAGTCCCTGGCGGGAGGGAGTCGACGAGCAGTACTTC. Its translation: CASSPWREGVDEQYF.

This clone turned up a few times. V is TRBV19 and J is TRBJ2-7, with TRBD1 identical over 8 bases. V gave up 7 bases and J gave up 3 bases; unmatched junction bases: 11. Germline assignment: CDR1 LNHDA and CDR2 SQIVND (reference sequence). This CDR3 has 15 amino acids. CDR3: CASNEGGQAIYEQYF. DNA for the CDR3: TGTGCCAGTAATGAAGGGGGACAGGCGATCTACGAGCAGTACTTC.

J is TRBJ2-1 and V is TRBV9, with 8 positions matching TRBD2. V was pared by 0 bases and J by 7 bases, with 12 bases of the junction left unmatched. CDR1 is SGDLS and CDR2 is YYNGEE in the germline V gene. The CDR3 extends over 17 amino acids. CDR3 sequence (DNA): TGTGCCAGCAGCGTAGGGATAGCGGGGCCCTTTTGGAATGAGCAGTTCTTC. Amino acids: CASSVGIAGPFWNEQFF. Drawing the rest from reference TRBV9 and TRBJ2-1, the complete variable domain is DSGVTQTPKHLITATGQRVTLRCSPRSGDLSVYWYQQSLDQGLQFLIQYYNGEERAKGNILERFSAQQFPDLHSELNLSSLELGDSALYFCASSVGIAGPFWNEQFFGPGTRLTVL.

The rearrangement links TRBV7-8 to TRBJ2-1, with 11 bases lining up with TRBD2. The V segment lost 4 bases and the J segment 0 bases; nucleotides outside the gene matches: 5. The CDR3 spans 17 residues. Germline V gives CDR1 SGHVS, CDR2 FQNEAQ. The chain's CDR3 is CASSSTSGGASYNEQFF. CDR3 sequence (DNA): TGTGCCAGCAGCTCTACTAGCGGGGGCGCCTCCTACAATGAGCAGTTCTTC.

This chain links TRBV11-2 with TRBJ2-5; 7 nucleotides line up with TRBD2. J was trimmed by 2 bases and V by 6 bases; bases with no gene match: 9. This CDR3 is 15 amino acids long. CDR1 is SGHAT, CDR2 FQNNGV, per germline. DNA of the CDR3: TGTGCCAGCAGTCGGGAAGGAGCGGGGCAAGAGACCCAGTACTTC. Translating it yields CASSREGAGQETQYF.

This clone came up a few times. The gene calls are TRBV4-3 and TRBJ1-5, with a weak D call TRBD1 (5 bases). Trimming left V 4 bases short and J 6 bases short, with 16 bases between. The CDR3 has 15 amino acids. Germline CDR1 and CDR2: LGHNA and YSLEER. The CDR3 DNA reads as TGCGCCAGCAGCCCGAGTTGGCAGGGTGGTCAGCCCCAGCATTTT. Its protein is CASSPSWQGGQPQHF.

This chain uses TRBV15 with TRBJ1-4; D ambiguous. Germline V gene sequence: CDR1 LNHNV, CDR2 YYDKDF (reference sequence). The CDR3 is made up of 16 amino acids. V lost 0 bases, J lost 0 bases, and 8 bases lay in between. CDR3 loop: CATSRDPTATNEKLFF. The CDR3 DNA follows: TGTGCCACCAGCAGAGATCCAACAGCAACTAATGAAAAACTGTTTTTT.

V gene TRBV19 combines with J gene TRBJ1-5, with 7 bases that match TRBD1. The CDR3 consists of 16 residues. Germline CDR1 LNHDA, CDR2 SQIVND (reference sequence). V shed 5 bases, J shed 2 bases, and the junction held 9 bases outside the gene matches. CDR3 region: CASSSLGQGGNQPQHF. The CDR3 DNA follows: TGTGCCAGTAGTTCGCTAGGTCAGGGGGGCAATCAGCCCCAGCATTTT.

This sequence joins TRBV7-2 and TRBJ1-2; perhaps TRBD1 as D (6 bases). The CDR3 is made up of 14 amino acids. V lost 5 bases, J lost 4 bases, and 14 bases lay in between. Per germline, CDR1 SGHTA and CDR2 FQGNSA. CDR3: CASSPPGQSYGYTF. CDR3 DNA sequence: TGTGCCAGCAGCCCCCCCGGACAGAGCTATGGCTACACCTTC.

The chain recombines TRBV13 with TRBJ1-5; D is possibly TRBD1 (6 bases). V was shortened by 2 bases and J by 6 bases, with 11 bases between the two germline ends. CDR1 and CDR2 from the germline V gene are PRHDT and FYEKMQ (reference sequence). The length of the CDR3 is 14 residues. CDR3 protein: CASSLKGEGQPQHF. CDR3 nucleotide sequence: TGTGCCAGCAGCTTAAAGGGGGAGGGTCAGCCCCAGCATTTT. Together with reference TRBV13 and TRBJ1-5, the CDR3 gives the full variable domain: AAGVIQSPRHLIKEKRETATLKCYPIPRHDTVYWYQQGPGQDPQFLISFYEKMQSDKGSIPDRFSAQQFSDYHSELNMSSLELGDSALYFCASSLKGEGQPQHFGDGTRLSIL.

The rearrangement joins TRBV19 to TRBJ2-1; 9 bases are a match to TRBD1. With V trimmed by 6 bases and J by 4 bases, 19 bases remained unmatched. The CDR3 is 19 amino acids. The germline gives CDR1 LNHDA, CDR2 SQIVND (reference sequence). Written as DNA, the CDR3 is TGTGCCAGTAGCGAAACATCCAAAACGACAGGGGGATTTTACAATGAGCAGTTCTTC. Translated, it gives CASSETSKTTGGFYNEQFF.

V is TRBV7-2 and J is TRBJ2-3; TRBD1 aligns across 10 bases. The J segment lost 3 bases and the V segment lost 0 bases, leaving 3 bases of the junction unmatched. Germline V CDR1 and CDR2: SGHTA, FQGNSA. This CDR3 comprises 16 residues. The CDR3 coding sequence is TGTGCCAGCAGCTTAGCGACAGGGGGCGCGACAGATACGCAGTATTTT. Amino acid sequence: CASSLATGGATDTQYF.

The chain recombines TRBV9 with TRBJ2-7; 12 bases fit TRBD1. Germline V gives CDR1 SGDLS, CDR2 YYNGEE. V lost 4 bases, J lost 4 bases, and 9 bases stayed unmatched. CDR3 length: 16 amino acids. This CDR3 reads CASSPRGQGAFYEQYF. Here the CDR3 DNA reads TGTGCCAGCAGCCCCCGGGGACAGGGGGCTTTTTACGAGCAGTACTTC.

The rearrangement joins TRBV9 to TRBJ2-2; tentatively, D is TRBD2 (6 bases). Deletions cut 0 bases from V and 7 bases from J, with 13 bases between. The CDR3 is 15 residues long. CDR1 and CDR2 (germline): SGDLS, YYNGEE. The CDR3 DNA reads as TGTGCCAGCAGCGTAGCTGGACTAATAATCGGGGAGCTGTTTTTT. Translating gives CASSVAGLIIGELFF.

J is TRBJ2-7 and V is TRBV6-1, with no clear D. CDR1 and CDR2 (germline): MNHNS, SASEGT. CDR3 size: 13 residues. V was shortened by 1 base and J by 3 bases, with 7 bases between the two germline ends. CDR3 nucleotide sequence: TGTGCCAGCAGTGAAGAACGGGTCTACGAGCAGTACTTC. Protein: CASSEERVYEQYF.

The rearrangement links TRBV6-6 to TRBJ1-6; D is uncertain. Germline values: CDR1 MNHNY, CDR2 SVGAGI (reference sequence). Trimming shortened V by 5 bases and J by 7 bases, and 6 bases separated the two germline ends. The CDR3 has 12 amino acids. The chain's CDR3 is CASSRGNSPLHF. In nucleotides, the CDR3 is TGTGCCAGCAGTAGAGGGAATTCACCCCTCCACTTT.

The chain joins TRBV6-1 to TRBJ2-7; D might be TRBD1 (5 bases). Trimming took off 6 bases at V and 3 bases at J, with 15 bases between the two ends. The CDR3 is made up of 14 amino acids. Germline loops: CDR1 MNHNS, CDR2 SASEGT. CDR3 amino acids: CASSTGRYHYEQYF. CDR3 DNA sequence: TGTGCCAGCAGCACAGGAAGGTACCACTACGAGCAGTACTTC.

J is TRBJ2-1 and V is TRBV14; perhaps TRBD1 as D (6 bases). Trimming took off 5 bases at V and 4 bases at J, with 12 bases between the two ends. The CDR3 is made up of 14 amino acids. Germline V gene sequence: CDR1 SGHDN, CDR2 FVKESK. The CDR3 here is CASSRGIGYNEQFF. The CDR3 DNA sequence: TGTGCCAGCAGCAGGGGGATAGGGTACAATGAGCAGTTCTTC. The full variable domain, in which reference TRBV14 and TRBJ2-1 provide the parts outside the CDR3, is EAGVTQFPSHSVIEKGQTVTLRCDPISGHDNLYWYRRVMGKEIKFLLHFVKESKQDESGMPNNRFLAERTGGTYSTLKVQPAELEDSGVYFCASSRGIGYNEQFFGPGTRLTVL.

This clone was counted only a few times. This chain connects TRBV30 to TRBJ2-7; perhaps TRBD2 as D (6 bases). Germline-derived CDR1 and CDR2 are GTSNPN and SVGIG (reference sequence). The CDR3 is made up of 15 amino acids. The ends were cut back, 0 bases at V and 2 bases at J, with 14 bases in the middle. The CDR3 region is CAWSVRGTGAYEQYF. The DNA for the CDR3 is TGTGCCTGGAGTGTACGAGGGACTGGGGCCTACGAGCAGTACTTC.

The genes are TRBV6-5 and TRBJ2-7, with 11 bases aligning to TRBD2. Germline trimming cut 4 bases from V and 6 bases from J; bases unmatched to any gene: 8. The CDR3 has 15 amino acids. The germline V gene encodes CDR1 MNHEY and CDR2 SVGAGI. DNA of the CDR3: TGTGCCAGCAGTTTTGGACTAGCGGGTATTTTCGAGCAGTACTTC. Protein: CASSFGLAGIFEQYF.

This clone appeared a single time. This chain's CDR3 is CASSHGSRDYEQYF. CDR3 sequence (DNA): TGTGCCAGCAGCCACGGCAGTCGAGACTACGAGCAGTACTTC. V and J are TRBV13 and TRBJ2-5; D is ambiguous. Gene TRBJ2-7 matches the end of the DNA better, so the J call may be wrong. Germline CDR1 and CDR2: PRHDT and FYEKMQ (reference sequence). The CDR3 runs 14 residues.

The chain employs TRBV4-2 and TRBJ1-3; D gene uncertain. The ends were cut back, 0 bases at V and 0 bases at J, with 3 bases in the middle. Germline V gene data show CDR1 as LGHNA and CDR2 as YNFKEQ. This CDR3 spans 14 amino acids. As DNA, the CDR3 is TGTGCCAGCAGCCAAGACCGCTCTGGAAACACCATATATTTT. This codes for CASSQDRSGNTIYF.

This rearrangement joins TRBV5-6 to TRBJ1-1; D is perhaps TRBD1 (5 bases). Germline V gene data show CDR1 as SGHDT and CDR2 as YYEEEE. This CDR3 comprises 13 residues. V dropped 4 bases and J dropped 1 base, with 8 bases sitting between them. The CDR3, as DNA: TGTGCCAGCAGCCTGACAGAGAACACTGAAGCTTTCTTT. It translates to CASSLTENTEAFF.

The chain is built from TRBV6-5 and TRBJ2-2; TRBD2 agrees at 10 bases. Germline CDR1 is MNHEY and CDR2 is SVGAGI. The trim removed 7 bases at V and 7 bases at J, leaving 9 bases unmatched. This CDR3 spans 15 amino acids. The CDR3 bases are TGTGCCAGCACCGCAGCGGGGGGGCCTGGCGGGGAGCTGTTTTTT. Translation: CASTAAGGPGGELFF.